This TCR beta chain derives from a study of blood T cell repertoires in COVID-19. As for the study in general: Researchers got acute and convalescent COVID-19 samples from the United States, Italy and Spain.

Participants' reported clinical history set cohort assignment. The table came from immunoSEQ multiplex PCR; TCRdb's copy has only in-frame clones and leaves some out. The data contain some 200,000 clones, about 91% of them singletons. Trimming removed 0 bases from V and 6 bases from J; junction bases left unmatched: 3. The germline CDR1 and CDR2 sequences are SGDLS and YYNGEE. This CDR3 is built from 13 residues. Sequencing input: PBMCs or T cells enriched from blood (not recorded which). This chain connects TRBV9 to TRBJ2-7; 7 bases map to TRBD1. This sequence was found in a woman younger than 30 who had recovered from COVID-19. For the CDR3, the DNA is TGTGCCAGCAGCGTAGAAGGGGGCGGCGAGCAGTACTTC. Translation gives CASSVEGGGEQYF.